This note documents a single T cell receptor (beta chain) sequence. Its antigen remains unidentified. A much larger clone differs from this one at a single base, so this may be a read error. Trimming at V came to 4 bases and at J to 4 bases, leaving 4 bases not matched to a gene. In germline, CDR1 is ENHRY, CDR2 SYGVKD. There are 15 residues in the CDR3. TCR beta CDR3 region amplification was performed from RNA transcripts. An initial round of RT-PCR targeting the TCR CDR3 relied on the HTBI primer set. TCRdb used MiXCR to reprocess the multiplex PCR reads, holding one entry per CDR3 protein. Of around 280,000 distinct CDR3 sequences in the sample, about an eighth were seen once. These data come from a study of T cells in Graves' hyperthyroidism and ophthalmopathy. Study results and limitations: Most clonotypes expanded in the thyroid (above 0.001) were also present in blood. A 13 V-J signature model discriminated ophthalmopathy versus stable hyperthyroidism. Before onset, by a median of around six months, the model predicted ophthalmopathy.

Newly diagnosed hyperthyroidism patients aged 18 to 65 years had disease lasting under 2 months. The sequencing sample was made of blood. V is TRBV10-3 and J is TRBJ2-1; 10 positions match TRBD2. The origin of this receptor is a young woman with Graves' hyperthyroidism that later progressed to Graves' ophthalmopathy. The CDR3 region is CAISAEGLAYNEQFF. CDR3 in DNA: TGTGCCATCAGTGCGGAGGGACTAGCGTACAATGAGCAGTTCTTC.